This record looks at one TCR beta chain sequence and its context. What it recognizes is unknown. TCR beta VDJ combinations and CDR3 sequences were profiled from genomic DNA. TCRdb analysed the reads with MiXCR anew, one entry per CDR3 protein. The sample includes roughly 170,000 distinct CDR3 sequences, 60% to 70% of them seen just once. This sample is drawn from a study of CD8+CD57+ T cells in acquired aplastic anemia. With 3 bases clipped from V and 3 bases from J, the junction kept 8 bases outside the gene matches. The germline V gene encodes CDR1 MGHDK and CDR2 SYGVNS. CDR3 size: 15 residues. Study-level results: No significant difference in CD8+ Simpson's diversity was found between patients and controls.

V is TRBV25-1 and J is TRBJ2-7; 7 positions match TRBD1. The sequencing input was sorted CD4+, CD8+, or CD8+CD57+ T cells (not recorded which) from PBMCs. This clonotype was obtained from a human donor in good health. CDR3 DNA sequence: TGTGCCAGCAGTGAGTTCCGGGACAGATTCTACGAGCAGTACTTC. It specifies CASSEFRDRFYEQYF.